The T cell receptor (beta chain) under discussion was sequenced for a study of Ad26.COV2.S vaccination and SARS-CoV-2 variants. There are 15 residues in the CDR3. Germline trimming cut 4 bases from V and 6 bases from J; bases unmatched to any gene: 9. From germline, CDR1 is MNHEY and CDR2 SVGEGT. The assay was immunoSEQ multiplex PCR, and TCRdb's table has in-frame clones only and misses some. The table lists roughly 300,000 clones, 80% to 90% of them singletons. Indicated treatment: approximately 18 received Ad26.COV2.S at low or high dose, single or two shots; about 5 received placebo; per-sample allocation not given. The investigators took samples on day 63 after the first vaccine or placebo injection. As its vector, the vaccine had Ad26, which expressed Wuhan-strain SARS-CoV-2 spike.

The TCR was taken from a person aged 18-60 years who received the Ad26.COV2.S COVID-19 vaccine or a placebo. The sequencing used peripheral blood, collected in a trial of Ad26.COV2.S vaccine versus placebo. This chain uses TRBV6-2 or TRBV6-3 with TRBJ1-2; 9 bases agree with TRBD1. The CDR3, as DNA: TGTGCCAGCAGTTCCTATTTACAGGGGGCGGATGGCTACACCTTC. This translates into CASSSYLQGADGYTF.